This T cell receptor (beta chain) was captured by sequencing in a study of control samples from healthy donors and cancer patients. Measured with immunoSEQ multiplex PCR; TCRdb has only the in-frame clones, and not every one. The sample has about 160,000 clones; over 85% are singletons. From germline, CDR1 is MNHEY and CDR2 SMNVEV (reference sequence). Losses at the gene ends were 2 bases for V and 4 bases for J; bases not matched to a gene: 10. CDR3 size: 17 residues. The sequenced sample was blood. This rearrangement joins TRBV27 to TRBJ1-5; 8 nucleotides agree with TRBD1. The clonotype was recovered from a young man in good health. Written as DNA, the CDR3 is TGTGCCAGCAGTTTAAGGGGGACAGGTCCTCTTAATCAGCCCCAGCATTTT. It codes for CASSLRGTGPLNQPQHF.